Listed below are T cell receptor beta chains from one sample, sequenced in a study of blood T cell repertoires in COVID-19. The protocol was immunoSEQ multiplex PCR, while the TCRdb copy is restricted to in-frame clones and leaves out a portion. The sample yields more than 200,000 clones, 70% to 85% seen once. The sequencing input was peripheral blood. Every receptor here comes from a man aged 80 or over with acute or convalescent COVID-19. CDR3s include the opening cysteine and the closing phenylalanine or tryptophan. D genes are given only for firm matches. Clone sizes are given selectively: once, few, many, or a class where the clone is expanded.

>NA|TRBJ2-6|TRBV6-5|NA
TGTGCCAGCAGTCCGATCAGGTCTGGGGCCAACGTCCTGACTTTC
CASSPIRSGANVLTF
>NA|TRBJ2-7|TRBV27|NA
TGTGCCAGCAGTTCCGGGGTAGACGAGCAGTACTTC
CASSSGVDEQYF
>TRBD2|TRBJ2-1|TRBV6-5|NA
TGTGCCAGCAGTTTCCTCAGACTAGCGGTGGGGAATGAGCAGTTCTTC
CASSFLRLAVGNEQFF
>NA|TRBJ1-3|TRBV27|NA
TGTGCCAGCAGGGGTCTGGGCTCGGGAAACACCATATATTTT
CASRGLGSGNTIYF
>TRBD1|TRBJ1-6|TRBV5-3|NA
TGTGCCAGAAGCAGGACAGGGGGCGTTTCACCCCTCCACTTT
CARSRTGGVSPLHF
>NA|TRBJ2-2|TRBV9|NA
TGTGCCAGCAAGAGCACCCTCGACACCGGGGAGCTGTTTTTT
CASKSTLDTGELFF
>NA|TRBJ1-1|TRBV4-1|NA
TGCGCCAGCAGCCCCGGTCCAGGGAAGAACATGAACACTGAAGCTTTCTTT
CASSPGPGKNMNTEAFF
>TRBD1|TRBJ2-7|TRBV6-5|NA
TGTGCCAGCAGTTACCTTGGGACAGGGGGCTACGAGCAGTACTTC
CASSYLGTGGYEQYF
>TRBD1|TRBJ2-7|TRBV30|NA
TGTGCCTGGAGTCTTGGACAGGGGCGCGAGCAGTACTTC
CAWSLGQGREQYF
>TRBD1|TRBJ1-2|TRBV3-1/TRBV3-2|NA
TGTGCCAGCAGCCAAGATGGTGGGACAGTCGGATATGGCTACACCTTC
CASSQDGGTVGYGYTF
>NA|TRBJ2-7|TRBV2|NA
TGTGCCAGCATACCCAGCGGGTACGAGCAGTACTTC
CASIPSGYEQYF
>TRBD1|TRBJ2-3|TRBV18|NA
TGTGCCAGCTCAGTGGGACAGCGTTACACAGATACGCAGTATTTT
CASSVGQRYTDTQYF
>NA|TRBJ1-1|TRBV18|NA
TGTGCCAGCTCACCCCTGGACAGATTTGAAGCTTTCTTT
CASSPLDRFEAFF
>TRBD2|TRBJ2-3|TRBV5-1|once
TGCGCCAGCAGAGGGGACGGGGGGAGGAGCACAGATACGCAGTATTTT
CASRGDGGRSTDTQYF
>TRBD1|TRBJ1-4|TRBV3-1/TRBV3-2|NA
TGTGCCAGCAGCCCGTTTCGAACAGGGGCAAATGAAAAACTGTTTTTT
CASSPFRTGANEKLFF
>NA|TRBJ1-2|TRBV20-1|NA
TGCAGTGCTAGCACGGGAACGTTC
CSASTGTF
>NA|TRBJ1-6|TRBV5-1|NA
TGCGCCAGCAGCCCGGGCCAGGGCAGTTCACCCCTCCACTTT
CASSPGQGSSPLHF
>TRBD1|TRBJ1-1|TRBV5-1|NA
TGCGCCAGCAGCTTGGCGACAGGGCTATCCATGAACACTGAAGCTTTCTTT
CASSLATGLSMNTEAFF
>TRBD1|TRBJ1-6|TRBV5-1|NA
TGCGCCAGCAGCTCCGGGACAGTTCTTTCTCCCCTCCACTTT
CASSSGTVLSPLHF
>NA|TRBJ1-1|TRBV11-3|NA
TGTGCCAGCAGTTCGGGCGACAGGCGGCAGAACACTGAAGCTTTCTTT
CASSSGDRRQNTEAFF
>TRBD1|TRBJ1-6|TRBV5-1|NA
TGCGCCAGCAGCTTGGATCGGACAGGCGTCAATTCACCCCTCCACTTT
CASSLDRTGVNSPLHF
>NA|TRBJ2-2|TRBV5-1|NA
TGCGCCAGCAGCTTGAAGTGGCAGGGAGGCACCGGGGAGCTGTTTTTT
CASSLKWQGGTGELFF
>TRBD1|TRBJ1-5|TRBV2|few
TGTGCCAGCACCTTGGGGGACAGGTGGTCCCAGCATTTT
CASTLGDRWSQHF
>TRBD1|TRBJ1-6|TRBV5-5|few
TGTGCCAGCAGCTTTGGACCTAGACAGGGTAATTCACCCCTCCACTTT
CASSFGPRQGNSPLHF
>TRBD2|TRBJ2-7|TRBV5-1|few
TGCGCCAGCAGCTTGGAGTGGCGGGGGACTAGCGGGAGTTACGAGCAGTACTTC
CASSLEWRGTSGSYEQYF
>TRBD1|TRBJ2-7|TRBV6-5|NA
TGTGCCAGCAGCGGGACAGGGAAAACCTACGAGCAGTACTTC
CASSGTGKTYEQYF
>NA|TRBJ2-6|TRBV2|NA
TGTGCCAGCAGTGATCAGGGGGCCAACGTCCTGACTTTC
CASSDQGANVLTF
>TRBD2|TRBJ2-7|TRBV7-9|NA
TGTGCCAGCAGCCCCTTAAGCGGGGCTTCCTACGAGCAGTACTTC
CASSPLSGASYEQYF
>TRBD1|TRBJ1-1|TRBV6-5|once
TGTGCCAGCACTAAAGGACAGGGCGGCACTGAAGCTTTCTTT
CASTKGQGGTEAFF
>TRBD1|TRBJ1-2|TRBV5-6|NA
TGTGCCAGCACCGAGGCCGGGACAGACTATGGCTACACCTTC
CASTEAGTDYGYTF
>NA|TRBJ1-6|TRBV10-1|NA
TGCGCCAGCAGTGCCGGGGTCAATTCACCCCTCCACTTT
CASSAGVNSPLHF
>TRBD1|TRBJ2-3|TRBV30|NA
TGTGCCTGGAGTGTCCGGACAGGCGCCACAGATACGCAGTATTTT
CAWSVRTGATDTQYF
>NA|TRBJ2-2|TRBV2|few
TGTGCCAGCACCAGGGGAACTTCGAGGACCGGGGAGCTGTTTTTT
CASTRGTSRTGELFF
>NA|TRBJ1-3|TRBV10-3|NA
TGTGCCACTAACACAGGGAATCGAAACACCATATATTTT
CATNTGNRNTIYF
>TRBD2|TRBJ2-5|TRBV19|NA
TGTGCCAGTAGTATCGGCGGGGGGGCTGAAGAGACCCAGTACTTC
CASSIGGGAEETQYF
>NA|TRBJ1-3|TRBV28|NA
TGTGCCAGCAGTTTAGCCAGGGCTACTGGAAACACCATATATTTT
CASSLARATGNTIYF
>NA|TRBJ1-1|TRBV28|NA
TGTGCCAGCAGACCGAGTGGGGGGACTGAAGCTTTCTTT
CASRPSGGTEAFF
>NA|TRBJ1-1|TRBV5-6|NA
TGTGCCAGCAGCCCGCTGACAGAAACCAACACTGAAGCTTTCTTT
CASSPLTETNTEAFF
>TRBD1|TRBJ2-2|TRBV28|NA
TGTGCCAGCAGTTTTCCCGGGACAGCGACCACCGGGGAGCTGTTTTTT
CASSFPGTATTGELFF
>NA|TRBJ1-2|TRBV10-3|NA
TGTGCCATCAGTCTCTCACAGGGAAACTATGGCTACACCTTC
CAISLSQGNYGYTF
>NA|TRBJ1-4|TRBV3-1/TRBV3-2|NA
TGTGCCAGCAGCCAAGAGGAGAGGCAACTGTTTTTT
CASSQEERQLFF
>TRBD1|TRBJ1-1|TRBV29-1|NA
TGCAGTGCCCAGGGGGCGAGCACTGAAGCTTTCTTT
CSAQGASTEAFF